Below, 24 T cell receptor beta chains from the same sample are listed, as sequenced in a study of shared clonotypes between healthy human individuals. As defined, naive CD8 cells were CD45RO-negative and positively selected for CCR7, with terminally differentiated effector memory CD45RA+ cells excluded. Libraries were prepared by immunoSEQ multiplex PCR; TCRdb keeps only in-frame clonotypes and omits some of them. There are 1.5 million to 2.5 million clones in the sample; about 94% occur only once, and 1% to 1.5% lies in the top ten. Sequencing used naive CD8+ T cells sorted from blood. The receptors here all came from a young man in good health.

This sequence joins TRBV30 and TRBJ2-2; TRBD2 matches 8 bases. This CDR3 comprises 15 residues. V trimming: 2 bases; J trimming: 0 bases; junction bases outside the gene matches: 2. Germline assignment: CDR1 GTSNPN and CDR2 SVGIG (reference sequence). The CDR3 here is CAWSFGGANTGELFF. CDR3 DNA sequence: TGTGCCTGGAGTTTCGGGGGGGCGAACACCGGGGAGCTGTTTTTT.

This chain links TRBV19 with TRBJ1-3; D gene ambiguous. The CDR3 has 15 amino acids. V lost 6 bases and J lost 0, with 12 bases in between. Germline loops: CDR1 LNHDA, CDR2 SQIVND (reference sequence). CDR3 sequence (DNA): TGTGCCAGTAGAGGAAAGGCTAGCTCTGGAAACACCATATATTTT. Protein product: CASRGKASSGNTIYF.

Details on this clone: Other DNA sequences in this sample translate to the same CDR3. The CDR3 spells CSVGSGGSYEQYF. The CDR3 DNA follows: TGCAGCGTTGGGAGTGGGGGTTCCTACGAGCAGTACTTC. This chain links TRBV29-1 with TRBJ2-7, with D perhaps TRBD1 or TRBD2 (5 bases each). Trimming pared 4 bases from V and 1 base from J, leaving 11 bases between. Germline CDR1 reads SQVTM; CDR2 reads ANQGSEA. The CDR3 runs to 13 residues.

The DNA for the CDR3 is TGTGCCAGCAGTGTTCGGGCGGGCGAGCAGTACTTC. Encoded protein: CASSVRAGEQYF. The rearrangement uses TRBV6-1 and TRBJ2-7, with D perhaps TRBD2 (5 bases). CDR1 MNHNS and CDR2 SASEGT come from the germline V gene. There are 12 residues in the CDR3. V was clipped by 4 bases and J by 6 bases, with 10 bases between them.

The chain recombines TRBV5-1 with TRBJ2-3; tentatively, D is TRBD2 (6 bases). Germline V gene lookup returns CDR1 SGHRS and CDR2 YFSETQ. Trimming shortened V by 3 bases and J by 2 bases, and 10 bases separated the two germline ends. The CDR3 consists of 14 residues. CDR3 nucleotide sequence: TGCGCCAGCAGCTCCGGGACTTACACAGATACGCAGTATTTT. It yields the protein CASSSGTYTDTQYF.

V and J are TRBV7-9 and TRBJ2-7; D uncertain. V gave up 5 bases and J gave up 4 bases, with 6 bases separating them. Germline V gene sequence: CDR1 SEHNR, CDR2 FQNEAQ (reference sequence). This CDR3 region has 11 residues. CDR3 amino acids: CASSQVYEQYF. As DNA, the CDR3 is TGTGCCAGCAGCCAGGTTTACGAGCAGTACTTC.

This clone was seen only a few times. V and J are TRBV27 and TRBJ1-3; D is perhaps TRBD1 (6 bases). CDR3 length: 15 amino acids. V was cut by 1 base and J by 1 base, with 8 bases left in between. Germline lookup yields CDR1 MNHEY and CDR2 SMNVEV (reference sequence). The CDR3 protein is CASSLYQGSGNTIYF. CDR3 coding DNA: TGTGCCAGCAGTTTATACCAGGGGTCTGGAAACACCATATATTTT.

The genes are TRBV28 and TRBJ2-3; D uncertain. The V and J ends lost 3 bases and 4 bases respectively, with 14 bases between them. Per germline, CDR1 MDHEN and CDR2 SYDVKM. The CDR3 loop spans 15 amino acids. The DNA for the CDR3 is TGTGCCAGCAGTTTTTTGGCCAGCCAGCCAGATACGCAGTATTTT. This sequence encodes CASSFLASQPDTQYF.

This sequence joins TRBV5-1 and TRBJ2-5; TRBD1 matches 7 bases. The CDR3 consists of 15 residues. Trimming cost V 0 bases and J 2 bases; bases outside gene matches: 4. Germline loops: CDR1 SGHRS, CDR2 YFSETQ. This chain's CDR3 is CASSLGTGVQETQYF. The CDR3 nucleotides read TGCGCCAGCAGCTTGGGAACAGGGGTACAAGAGACCCAGTACTTC.

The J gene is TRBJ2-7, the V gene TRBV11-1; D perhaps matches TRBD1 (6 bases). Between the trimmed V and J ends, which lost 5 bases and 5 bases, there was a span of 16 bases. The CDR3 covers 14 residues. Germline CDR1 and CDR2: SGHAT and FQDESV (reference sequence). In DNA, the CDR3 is TGTGCCAGCAGCGACACCAACAGGGATAACGAGCAGTACTTC. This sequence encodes CASSDTNRDNEQYF.

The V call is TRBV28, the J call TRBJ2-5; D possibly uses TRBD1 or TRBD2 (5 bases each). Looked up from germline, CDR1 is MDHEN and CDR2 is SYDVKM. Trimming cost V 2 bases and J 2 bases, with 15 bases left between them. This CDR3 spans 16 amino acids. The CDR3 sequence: CASSLRGTYVQETQYF. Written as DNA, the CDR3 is TGTGCCAGCAGTTTACGTGGGACCTACGTTCAAGAGACCCAGTACTTC.

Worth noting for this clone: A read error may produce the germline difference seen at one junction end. CDR3 region: CASSEEVGGSNNEQFF. For the CDR3, the DNA is TGTGCCAGCAGTGAAGAGGTCGGGGGCTCCAACAATGAGCAGTTCTTC. The chain uses TRBV6-1 and TRBJ2-1; either TRBD1 or TRBD2 may supply D (6 bases each). Per germline, CDR1 MNHNS and CDR2 SASEGT. This CDR3 comprises 16 residues.

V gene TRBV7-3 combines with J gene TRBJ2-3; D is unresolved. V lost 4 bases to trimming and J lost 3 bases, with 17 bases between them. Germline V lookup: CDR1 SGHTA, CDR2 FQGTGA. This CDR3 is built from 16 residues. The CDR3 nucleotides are TGTGCCAGCAGCTCCACGGGCGGCTTGGGGACAGATACGCAGTATTTT. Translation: CASSSTGGLGTDTQYF.

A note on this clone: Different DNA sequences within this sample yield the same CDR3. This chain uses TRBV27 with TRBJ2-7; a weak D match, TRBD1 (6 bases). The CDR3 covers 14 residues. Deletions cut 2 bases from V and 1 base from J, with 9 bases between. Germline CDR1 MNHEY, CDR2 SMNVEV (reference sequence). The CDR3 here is CASSLQGSSYEQYF. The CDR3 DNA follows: TGTGCCAGCAGTTTACAGGGGTCTTCCTACGAGCAGTACTTC.

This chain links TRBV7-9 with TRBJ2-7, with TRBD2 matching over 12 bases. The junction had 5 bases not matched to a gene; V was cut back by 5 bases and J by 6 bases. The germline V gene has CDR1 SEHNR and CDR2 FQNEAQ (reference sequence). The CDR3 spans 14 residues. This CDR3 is CASSGTSGYREQYF. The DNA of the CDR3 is TGTGCCAGCAGCGGGACTAGCGGGTATCGCGAGCAGTACTTC. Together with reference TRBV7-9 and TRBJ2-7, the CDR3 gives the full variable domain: DTGVSQNPRHKITKRGQNVTFRCDPISEHNRLYWYRQTLGQGPEFLTYFQNEAQLEKSRLLSDRFSAERPKGSFSTLEIQRTEQGDSAMYLCASSGTSGYREQYFGPGTRLTVT.

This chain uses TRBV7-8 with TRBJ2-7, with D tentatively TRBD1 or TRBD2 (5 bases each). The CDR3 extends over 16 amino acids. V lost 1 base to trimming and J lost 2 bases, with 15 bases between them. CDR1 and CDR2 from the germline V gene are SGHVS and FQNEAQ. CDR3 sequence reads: CASSLVSRGLTYEQYF. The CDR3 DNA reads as TGTGCCAGCAGCTTAGTCTCCCGGGGCCTAACCTACGAGCAGTACTTC.

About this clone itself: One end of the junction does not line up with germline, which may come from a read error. CDR3 sequence (DNA): TGTGCCAGCAGCCTAGGTGGAGGGATCCTTGGTGGCTACACCTTC. Translated, it gives CASSLGGGILGGYTF. J is TRBJ1-2 and V is TRBV13; no definite D call. The CDR3 is made up of 15 amino acids. Germline-derived CDR1 and CDR2 are PRHDT and FYEKMQ (reference sequence).

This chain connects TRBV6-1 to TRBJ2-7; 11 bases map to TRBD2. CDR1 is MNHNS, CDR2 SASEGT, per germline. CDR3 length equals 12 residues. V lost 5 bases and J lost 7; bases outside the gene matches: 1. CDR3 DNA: TGTGCCAGCAGTAGACTAGCGGGAGAGCAGTACTTC. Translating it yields CASSRLAGEQYF.

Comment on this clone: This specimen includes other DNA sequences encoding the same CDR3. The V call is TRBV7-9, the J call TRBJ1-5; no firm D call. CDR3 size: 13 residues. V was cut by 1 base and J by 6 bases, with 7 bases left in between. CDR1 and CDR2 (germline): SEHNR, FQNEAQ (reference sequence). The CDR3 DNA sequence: TGTGCCAGCAGCTTAGGAGGATCTCAGCCCCAGCATTTT. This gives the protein CASSLGGSQPQHF.

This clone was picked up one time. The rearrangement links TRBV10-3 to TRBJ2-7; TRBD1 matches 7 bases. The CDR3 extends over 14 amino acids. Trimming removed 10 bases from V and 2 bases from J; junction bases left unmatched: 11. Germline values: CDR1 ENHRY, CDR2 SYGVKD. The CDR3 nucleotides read TGTGCCAGCCTTGGGACAGATGACCCCTACGAGCAGTACTTC. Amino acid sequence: CASLGTDDPYEQYF.

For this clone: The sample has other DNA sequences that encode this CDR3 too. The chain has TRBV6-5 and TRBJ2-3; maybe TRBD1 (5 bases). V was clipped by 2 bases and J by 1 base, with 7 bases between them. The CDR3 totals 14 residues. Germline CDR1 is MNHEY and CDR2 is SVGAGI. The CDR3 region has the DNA TGTGCCAGCAGTTACGGGGCGGGCACAGATACGCAGTATTTT. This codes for CASSYGAGTDTQYF.

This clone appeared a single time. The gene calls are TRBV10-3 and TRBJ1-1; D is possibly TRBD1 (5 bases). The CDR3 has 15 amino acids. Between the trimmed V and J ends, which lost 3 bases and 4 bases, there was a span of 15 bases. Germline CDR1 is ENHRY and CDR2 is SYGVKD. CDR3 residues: CAISDGPGDLTEAFF. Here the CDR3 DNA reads TGTGCCATCAGTGATGGGCCGGGGGATCTCACTGAAGCTTTCTTT.

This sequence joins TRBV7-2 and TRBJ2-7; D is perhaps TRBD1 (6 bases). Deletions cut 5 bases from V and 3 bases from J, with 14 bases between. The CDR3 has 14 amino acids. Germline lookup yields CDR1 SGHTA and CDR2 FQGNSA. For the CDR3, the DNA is TGTGCCAGCAGCCCTACGACAGGAGACTACGAGCAGTACTTC. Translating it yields CASSPTTGDYEQYF.

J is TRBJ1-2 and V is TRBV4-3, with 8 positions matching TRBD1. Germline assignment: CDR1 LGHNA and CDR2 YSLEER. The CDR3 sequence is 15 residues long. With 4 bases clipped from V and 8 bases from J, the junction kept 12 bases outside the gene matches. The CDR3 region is CASSPIWGQVGGYTF. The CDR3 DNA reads TGCGCCAGCAGCCCCATATGGGGACAGGTCGGAGGCTACACCTTC.